This paragraph reports one T cell receptor beta chain. CDR1 and CDR2 from the germline V gene are KGHDR and SFDVKD. The CDR3 is 15 amino acids. V lost 9 bases, J lost 7 bases, and 12 bases stayed unmatched. This record belongs to a study of T-cell reconstitution after alpha-beta-depleted transplantation in children. Using unique molecular identifiers, the investigators prepared the TCRbeta library. TCRdb processed the PCR reads anew with MiXCR; each CDR3 protein has one entry. The repertoire holds around 500,000 distinct CDR3 sequences, with about 12% as singletons. The starting material was PBMCs from the stem cell graft donor, obtained from the stem cell graft. The chain joins TRBV24-1 to TRBJ2-1, with 9 nucleotides matching TRBD1. The TCR comes from a human donor who donated a stem cell graft to a child with combined immunodeficiency. CDR3 DNA: TGTGCCACCGAGCCCGGGACAGGGCGGAGGAATGAGCAGTTCTTC. Translated: CATEPGTGRRNEQFF.